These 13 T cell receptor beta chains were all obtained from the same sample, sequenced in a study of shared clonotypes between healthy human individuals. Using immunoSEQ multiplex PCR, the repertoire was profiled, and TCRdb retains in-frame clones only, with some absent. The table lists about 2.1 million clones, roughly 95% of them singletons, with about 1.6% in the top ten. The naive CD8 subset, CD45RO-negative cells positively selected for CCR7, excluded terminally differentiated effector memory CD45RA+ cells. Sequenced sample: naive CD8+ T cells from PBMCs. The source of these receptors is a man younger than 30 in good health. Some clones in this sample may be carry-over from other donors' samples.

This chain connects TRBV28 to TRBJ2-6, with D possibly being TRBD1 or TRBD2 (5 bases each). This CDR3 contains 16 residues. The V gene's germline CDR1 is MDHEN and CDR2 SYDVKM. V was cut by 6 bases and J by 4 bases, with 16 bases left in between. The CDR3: CASRGVAATGANVLTF. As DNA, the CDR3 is TGTGCCAGCAGGGGGGTTGCCGCGACCGGGGCCAACGTCCTGACTTTC.

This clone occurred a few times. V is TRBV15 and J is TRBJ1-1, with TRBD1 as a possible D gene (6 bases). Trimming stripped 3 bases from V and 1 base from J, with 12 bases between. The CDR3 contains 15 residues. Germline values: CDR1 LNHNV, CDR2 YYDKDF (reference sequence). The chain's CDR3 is CATSRAGGWNTEAFF. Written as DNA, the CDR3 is TGTGCCACCAGCAGGGCGGGGGGCTGGAACACTGAAGCTTTCTTT.

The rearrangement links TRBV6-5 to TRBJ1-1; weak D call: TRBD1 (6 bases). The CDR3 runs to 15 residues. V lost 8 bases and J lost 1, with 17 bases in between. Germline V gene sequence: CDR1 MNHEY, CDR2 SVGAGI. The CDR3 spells CASGPTRTANTEAFF. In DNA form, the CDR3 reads TGTGCCAGCGGACCCACTCGGACAGCGAACACTGAAGCTTTCTTT.

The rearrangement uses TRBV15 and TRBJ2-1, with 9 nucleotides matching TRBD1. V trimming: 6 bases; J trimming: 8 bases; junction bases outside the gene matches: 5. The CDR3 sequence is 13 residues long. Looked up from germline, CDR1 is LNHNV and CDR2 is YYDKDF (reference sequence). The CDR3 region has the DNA TGTGCCACCAGGGACAGGGGTGATCATGAGCAGTTCTTC. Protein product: CATRDRGDHEQFF.

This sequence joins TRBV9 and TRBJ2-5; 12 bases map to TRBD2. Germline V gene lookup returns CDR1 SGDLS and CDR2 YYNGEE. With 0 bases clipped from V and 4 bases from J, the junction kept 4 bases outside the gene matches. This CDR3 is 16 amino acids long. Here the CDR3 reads CASSVGTSGTGETQYF. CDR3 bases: TGTGCCAGCAGCGTAGGGACTAGCGGGACGGGAGAGACCCAGTACTTC.

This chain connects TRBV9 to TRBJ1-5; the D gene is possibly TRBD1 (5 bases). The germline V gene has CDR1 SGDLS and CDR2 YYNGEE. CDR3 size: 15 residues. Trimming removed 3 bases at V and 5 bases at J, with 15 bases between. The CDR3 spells CASSADGRGDQPQHF. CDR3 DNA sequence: TGTGCCAGCAGCGCCGACGGGCGGGGCGATCAGCCCCAGCATTTT.

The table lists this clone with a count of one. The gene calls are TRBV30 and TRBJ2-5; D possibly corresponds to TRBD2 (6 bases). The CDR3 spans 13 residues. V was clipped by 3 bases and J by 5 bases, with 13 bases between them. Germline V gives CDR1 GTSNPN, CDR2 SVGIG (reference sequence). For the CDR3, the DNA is TGTGCCTGGAGCGGAGGCCGGGGGGAGACCCAGTACTTC. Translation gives CAWSGGRGETQYF.

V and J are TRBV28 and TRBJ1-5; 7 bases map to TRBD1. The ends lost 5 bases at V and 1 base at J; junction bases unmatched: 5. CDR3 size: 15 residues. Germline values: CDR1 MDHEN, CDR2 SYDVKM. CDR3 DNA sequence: TGTGCCAGCAGTAAGGACAGGAAGAGCAATCAGCCCCAGCATTTT. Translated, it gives CASSKDRKSNQPQHF.

CDR3 nucleotides: TGTGCCAGCAGCTTAGTGAGGACAGGGGCCTACAATGAGCAGTTCTTC. Amino acids: CASSLVRTGAYNEQFF. J is TRBJ2-1 and V is TRBV7-6; 9 bases are a match to TRBD1. From germline, CDR1 is SGHVS and CDR2 FNYEAQ. V was pared by 1 base and J by 2 bases, with 3 bases of the junction left unmatched. This CDR3 region has 16 residues.

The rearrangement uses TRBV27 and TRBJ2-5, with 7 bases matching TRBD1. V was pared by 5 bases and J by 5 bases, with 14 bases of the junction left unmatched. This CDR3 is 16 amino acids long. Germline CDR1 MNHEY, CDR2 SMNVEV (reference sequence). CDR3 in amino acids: CASSQYLTGYAETQYF. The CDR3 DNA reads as TGTGCCAGCAGTCAATACTTGACAGGGTATGCGGAGACCCAGTACTTC.

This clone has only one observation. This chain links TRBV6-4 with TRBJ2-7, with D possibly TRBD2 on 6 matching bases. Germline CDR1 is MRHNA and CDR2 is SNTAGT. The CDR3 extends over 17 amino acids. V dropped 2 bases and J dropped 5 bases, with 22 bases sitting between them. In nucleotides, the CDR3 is TGTGCCAGCAGTGACCCCCTTCATCTGAACGGGAGCAACGAGCAGTACTTC. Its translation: CASSDPLHLNGSNEQYF.

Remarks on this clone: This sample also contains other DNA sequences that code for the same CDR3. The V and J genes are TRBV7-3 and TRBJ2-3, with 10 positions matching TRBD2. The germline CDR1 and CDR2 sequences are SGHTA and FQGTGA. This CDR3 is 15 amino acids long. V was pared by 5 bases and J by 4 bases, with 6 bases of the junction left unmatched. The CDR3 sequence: CASSRTSGRADTQYF. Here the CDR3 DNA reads TGTGCCAGCAGCCGGACTAGCGGTAGGGCAGATACGCAGTATTTT.

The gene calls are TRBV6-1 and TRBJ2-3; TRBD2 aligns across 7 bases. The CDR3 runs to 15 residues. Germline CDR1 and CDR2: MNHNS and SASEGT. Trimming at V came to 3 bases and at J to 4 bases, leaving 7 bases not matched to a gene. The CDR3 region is CASSEGLWVADTQYF. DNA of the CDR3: TGTGCCAGCAGTGAGGGACTATGGGTAGCAGATACGCAGTATTTT.